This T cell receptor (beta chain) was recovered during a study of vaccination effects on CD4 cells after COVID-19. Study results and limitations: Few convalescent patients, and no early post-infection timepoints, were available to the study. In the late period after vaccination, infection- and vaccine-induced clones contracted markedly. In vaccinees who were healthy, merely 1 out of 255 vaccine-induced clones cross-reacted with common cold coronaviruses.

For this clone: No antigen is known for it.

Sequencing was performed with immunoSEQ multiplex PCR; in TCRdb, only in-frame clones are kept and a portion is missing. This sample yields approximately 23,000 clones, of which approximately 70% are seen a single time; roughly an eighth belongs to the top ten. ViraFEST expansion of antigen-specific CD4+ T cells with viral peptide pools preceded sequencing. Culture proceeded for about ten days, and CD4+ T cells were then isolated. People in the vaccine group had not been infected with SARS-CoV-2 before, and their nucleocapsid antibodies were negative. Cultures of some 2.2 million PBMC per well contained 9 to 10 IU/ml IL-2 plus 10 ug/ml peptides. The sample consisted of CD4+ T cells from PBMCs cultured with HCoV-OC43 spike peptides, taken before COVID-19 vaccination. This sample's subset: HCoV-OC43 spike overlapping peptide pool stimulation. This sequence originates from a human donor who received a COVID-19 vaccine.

The CDR3 bases are TGTGCTAGTGGTTTTCTAGCGGGACTGCACCCCTACGAGCAGTACTTC. Protein sequence: CASGFLAGLHPYEQYF. The chain carries TRBV12-5 and TRBJ2-7, with 9 positions matching TRBD2. CDR3 length equals 16 residues. CDR1 is LGHNT, CDR2 FRNRAP, per germline. With V trimmed by 3 bases and J by 2 bases, 8 bases remained unmatched.